This paragraph reports one TCR beta chain. Its specificity is unknown. The sample belongs to a study of spatial heterogeneity in lung cancer. Findings of the study overall: Blood contained ubiquitous expanded tumor TCRs more at resection than at follow-up.

TCRdb fed the 5' RACE reads into MiXCR, producing one record per CDR3 protein. This sample carries thousands of distinct CDR3 sequences, roughly a quarter of them seen once, and the ten largest clones take less than 20%. Time point meaning: sample taken at primary tumor resection. Tumor, nontumor lung or frozen PBMC supplied whole RNA that was sequenced unsorted. Sample: PBMCs, taken at surgery. The sequence was obtained from a male donor with early-stage non-small cell lung cancer.

The CDR3 DNA is TGTGCCAGCAGCTGGGACAGGTCCTACGAGCAGTACTTC. This translates into CASSWDRSYEQYF. The chain has TRBV5-4 and TRBJ2-7, with 8 bases lining up with TRBD1. Trimming removed 3 bases from V and 1 base from J; junction bases left unmatched: 0. In germline, CDR1 is SGHNT, CDR2 YYREEE (reference sequence). CDR3 length: 13 residues.